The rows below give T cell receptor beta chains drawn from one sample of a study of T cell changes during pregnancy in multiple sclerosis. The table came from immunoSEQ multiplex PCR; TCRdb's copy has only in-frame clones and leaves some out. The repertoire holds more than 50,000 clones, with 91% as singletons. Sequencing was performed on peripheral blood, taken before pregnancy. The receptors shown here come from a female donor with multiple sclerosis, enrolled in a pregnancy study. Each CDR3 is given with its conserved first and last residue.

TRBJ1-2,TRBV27,CASSILGRGYGYTF
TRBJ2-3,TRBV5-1,CASSLPGTSGGGTDTQYF
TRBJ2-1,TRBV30,CAWSKVTGGNEQFF
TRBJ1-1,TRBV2,CASRGGGAFF
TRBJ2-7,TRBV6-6,CASSNPPTGASYEQYF
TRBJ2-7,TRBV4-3,CASSQDIPGSSYEQYF
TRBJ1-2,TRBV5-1,CASSTMTGNGYTF
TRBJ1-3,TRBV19,CASSDSSGNTIYF
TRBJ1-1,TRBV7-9,CASSLATGSLNF
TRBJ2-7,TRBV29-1,CSVDLPGGFEQYF
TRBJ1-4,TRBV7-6,CASSLGGGGLFF
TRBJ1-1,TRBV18,CASSPGQGLEAFF
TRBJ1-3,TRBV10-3,CAISEGQSSGNTIYF
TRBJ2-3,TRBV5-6,CASSVSGGARTDTQYF
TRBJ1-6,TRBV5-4,CASSLGSSYNSPLHF
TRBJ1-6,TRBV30,CAWSAGSPLHF
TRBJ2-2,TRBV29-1,CSAVQGAETGELFF
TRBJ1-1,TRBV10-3,CAISQGGTEAFF
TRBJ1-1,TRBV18,CASSPSRAMNTEAFF
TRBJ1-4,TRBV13,CASSLRQGGEKLFF
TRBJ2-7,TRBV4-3,CASSQDRYYEQYF
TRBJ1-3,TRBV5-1,CASSSTTGSGNTIYF
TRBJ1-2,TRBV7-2,CASSFQTGSYGYTF
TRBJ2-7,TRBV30,CAWSVLQFPPYEQYF
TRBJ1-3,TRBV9,CASSVAGTGNTIYF
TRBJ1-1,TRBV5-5,CASKAGSEAFF
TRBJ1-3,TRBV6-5,CASSYETGAGNTIYF
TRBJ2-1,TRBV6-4,CASSPTSGGGNEQFF
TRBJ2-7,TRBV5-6,CASSSSGEQYF
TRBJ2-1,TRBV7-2,CASSRGNEQFF
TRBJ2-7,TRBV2,CATLGTGTYEQYF
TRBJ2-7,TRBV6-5,CASSRTGASSYEQYF
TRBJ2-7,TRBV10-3,CAISDPGRGQSYEQYF
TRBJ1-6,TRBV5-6,CASSLFVGGKSSPLHF
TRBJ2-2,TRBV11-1,CASSSQGANTGELFF
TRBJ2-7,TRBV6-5,CASSRLAGSYEQYF
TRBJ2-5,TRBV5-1,CASSSGLGWGGEETQYF
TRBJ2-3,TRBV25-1,CASSELGLAGSDTQYF
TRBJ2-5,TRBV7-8,CASSRFETQYF
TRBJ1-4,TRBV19,CASSTNRDEKLFF
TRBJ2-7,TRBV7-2,CASSPRQGGYEQYF
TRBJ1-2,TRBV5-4,CASSSPGYGYTF
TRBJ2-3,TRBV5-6,CASSLGVAGSDTQYF
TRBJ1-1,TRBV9,CASSVGGIGTGRRDTEAFF
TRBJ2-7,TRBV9,CASSIGTSWFRTYEQYF
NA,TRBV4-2,CASSQEGASGVYEQYF
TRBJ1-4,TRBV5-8,CASSWGGKRNEKLFF
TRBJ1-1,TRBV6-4,CASSEVRGTEAFF
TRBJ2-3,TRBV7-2,CASSSQAPKGDTQYF
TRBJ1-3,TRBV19,CASSMGRQKTSGNTIYF
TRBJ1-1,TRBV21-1,CASSKEGQGQAFF
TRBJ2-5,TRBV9,CASSVEGTSLETQYF
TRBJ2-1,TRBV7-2,CASSFYLYNEQFF
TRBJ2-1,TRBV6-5,CASKQGPYNEQFF
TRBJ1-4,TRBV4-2,CASSPTSGATNEKLFF
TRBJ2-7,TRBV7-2,CASSFSGKSEQYF
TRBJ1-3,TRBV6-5,CASSSPGLRSTNTIYF
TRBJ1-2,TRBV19,CASTPVGGYGYTF
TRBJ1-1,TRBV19,CASSLGGGTEAFF